One and the same sample provided the 24 T cell receptor beta chains below, sequenced in a study of T cell changes during pregnancy in multiple sclerosis. The data were produced by immunoSEQ multiplex PCR, yet TCRdb's version contains in-frame clones alone and is incomplete. Among about 18,000 clones listed, around 82% were seen once. Here the sequenced sample was CD8+ T cells from peripheral blood mononuclear cells, taken in the third trimester of pregnancy. These receptors were obtained from a female donor in good health, enrolled as a control in a pregnancy study.

The J gene is TRBJ2-5, the V gene TRBV6-5; 7 bases are a match to TRBD2. Trimming at V came to 0 bases and at J to 5 bases, leaving 9 bases not matched to a gene. The CDR3 spans 16 residues. CDR1 and CDR2 from the germline V gene are MNHEY and SVGAGI. In nucleotides, the CDR3 is TGTGCCAGCAGTTACTCAGTACTAGCGTCGGGCGAGACCCAGTACTTC. This codes for CASSYSVLASGETQYF.

CDR3 sequence reads: CASAAGPEETQYF. DNA of the CDR3: TGTGCCAGCGCCGCTGGGCCCGAAGAGACCCAGTACTTC. The chain has TRBV19 and TRBJ2-5; D ambiguous. This CDR3 has 13 residues. V lost 9 bases and J lost 3, with 14 bases in between. Germline V CDR1 and CDR2: LNHDA, SQIVND (reference sequence).

The CDR3 DNA reads as TGTGCCAGCAGTTACGGGCTAGGGACAAGGAACACCATATATTTT. Its protein product is CASSYGLGTRNTIYF. This chain joins TRBV6-6 and TRBJ1-3, with TRBD1 as a possible D gene (6 bases). CDR3 length: 15 residues. Trimming removed 2 bases from V and 7 bases from J, with 15 bases in between. CDR1 and CDR2 (germline): MNHNY, SVGAGI (reference sequence).

The chain joins TRBV7-9 to TRBJ1-4; a possible D gene is TRBD1 (5 bases). CDR1 SEHNR and CDR2 FQNEAQ come from the germline V gene (reference sequence). Deletions cut 5 bases from V and 10 bases from J, with 11 bases between. The CDR3 runs 12 residues. CDR3 loop: CASSQGDGKLFF. CDR3 in DNA: TGTGCCAGCAGCCAAGGGGATGGAAAACTGTTTTTT. Variable domain in full (rest from reference TRBV7-9 and TRBJ1-4): DTGVSQNPRHKITKRGQNVTFRCDPISEHNRLYWYRQTLGQGPEFLTYFQNEAQLEKSRLLSDRFSAERPKGSFSTLEIQRTEQGDSAMYLCASSQGDGKLFFGSGTQLSVL.

The chain links TRBV19 to TRBJ2-1; 11 nucleotides align to TRBD2. From germline, CDR1 is LNHDA and CDR2 SQIVND (reference sequence). J was trimmed by 6 bases and V by 1 base; bases with no gene match: 2. The CDR3 spans 15 residues. CDR3: CASSIVAGGSNEQFF. The CDR3 DNA reads TGTGCCAGTAGTATAGTAGCGGGAGGGTCCAATGAGCAGTTCTTC.

The chain links TRBV5-6 to TRBJ2-7; D is undetermined. V was cut by 8 bases and J by 7 bases, with 25 bases left in between. Germline V gene sequence: CDR1 SGHDT, CDR2 YYEEEE. The CDR3 totals 15 residues. CDR3 sequence reads: CASWLKETFPKEQYF. The DNA for the CDR3 is TGTGCCAGTTGGTTGAAGGAGACTTTCCCCAAGGAGCAGTACTTC.

This sequence joins TRBV7-6 and TRBJ2-3; D may be TRBD1 (5 bases). V was cut by 6 bases and J by 2 bases, with 18 bases left in between. Germline values: CDR1 SGHVS, CDR2 FNYEAQ. The CDR3 runs to 16 residues. The CDR3 loop reads CASSRMGPPITDTQYF. CDR3 in DNA: TGTGCCAGCAGTCGGATGGGGCCTCCTATCACAGATACGCAGTATTTT.

The chain carries TRBV14 and TRBJ2-5; perhaps TRBD2 as D (6 bases). Germline values: CDR1 SGHDN, CDR2 FVKESK. CDR3 length: 14 amino acids. V was clipped by 0 bases and J by 3 bases, with 8 bases between them. The CDR3, as DNA: TGTGCCAGCAGCCAAGATAGCGGAGAAGAGACCCAGTACTTC. Amino acids: CASSQDSGEETQYF.

The V call is TRBV7-2, the J call TRBJ2-7; TRBD2 matches at 8 bases. V trimming: 5 bases; J trimming: 0 bases; junction bases outside the gene matches: 3. CDR1 and CDR2 (germline): SGHTA, FQGNSA. The CDR3 is made up of 14 amino acids. The CDR3 sequence is CASSPTSASYEQYF. The CDR3 coding sequence is TGTGCCAGCAGCCCGACTAGCGCCTCCTACGAGCAGTACTTC.

The V call is TRBV30, the J call TRBJ2-1; TRBD2 aligns across 9 bases. V shed 4 bases and J 9 bases; nucleotides not matched to a gene: 19. CDR1 GTSNPN and CDR2 SVGIG come from the germline V gene (reference sequence). The CDR3 contains 17 residues. CDR3 residues: CAWTRGRGGGGATEQFF. The CDR3 DNA is TGTGCCTGGACCCGCGGGAGGGGAGGCGGGGGGGCCACTGAGCAGTTCTTC.

In DNA, the CDR3 is TGTGCCAGCAGCCAAATGCTAGCGGGACACACAGATACGCAGTATTTT. It specifies CASSQMLAGHTDTQYF. The chain combines TRBV7-2 with TRBJ2-3, with 9 bases fitting TRBD2. This CDR3 is built from 16 residues. Per the germline V gene, CDR1 is SGHTA and CDR2 is FQGNSA. Losses at the gene ends were 5 bases for V and 2 bases for J; bases not matched to a gene: 8.

There are a few counts of this clone. This chain joins TRBV7-2 and TRBJ1-1, with unresolved D. The CDR3 is 13 residues long. V was pared by 1 base and J by 1 base, with 4 bases between. In germline, CDR1 is SGHTA, CDR2 FQGNSA. The CDR3 DNA reads as TGTGCCAGCAGCTTAGAACAGAACACTGAAGCTTTCTTT. Its protein is CASSLEQNTEAFF.

This rearrangement joins TRBV5-1 to TRBJ2-7, with 10 bases matching TRBD1. CDR1 and CDR2 from the germline V gene are SGHRS and YFSETQ. V shed 1 base and J 5 bases; nucleotides not matched to a gene: 3. CDR3 length: 14 amino acids. The CDR3 DNA reads TGCGCCAGCAGCTTGTACGGGACAGGGGACGAGCAGTACTTC. It translates to CASSLYGTGDEQYF.

The chain is built from TRBV7-9 and TRBJ2-1, with 7 bases aligning to TRBD1. Germline assignment: CDR1 SEHNR and CDR2 FQNEAQ (reference sequence). Germline trimming cut 4 bases from V and 2 bases from J; bases unmatched to any gene: 11. This CDR3 has 17 amino acids. The chain's CDR3 is CASSSKEQGVTYNEQFF. CDR3 bases: TGTGCCAGCAGCTCCAAAGAGCAGGGGGTAACCTACAATGAGCAGTTCTTC.

The chain joins TRBV7-9 to TRBJ2-7; D perhaps matches TRBD2 (5 bases). CDR1 and CDR2 (germline): SEHNR, FQNEAQ (reference sequence). This CDR3 spans 15 amino acids. Trimming shortened V by 0 bases and J by 2 bases, and 11 bases separated the two germline ends. DNA for the CDR3: TGTGCCAGCAGCTTAGCGGGCGGGCAACCCTACGAGCAGTACTTC. This encodes CASSLAGGQPYEQYF.

The chain is built from TRBV6-1 and TRBJ1-3; 9 positions agree with TRBD1. J gave up 6 bases and V 3 bases, and 3 bases lay outside the gene matches. The CDR3 covers 14 residues. The germline CDR1 and CDR2 sequences are MNHNS and SASEGT. The CDR3 sequence is CASSEGQGPNTIYF. The DNA of the CDR3 is TGTGCCAGCAGTGAGGGACAGGGACCAAACACCATATATTTT.

V gene TRBV29-1 combines with J gene TRBJ1-2, with 8 bases identical to TRBD1. The CDR3 consists of 11 residues. CDR1 SQVTM and CDR2 ANQGSEA come from the germline V gene. The CDR3, as DNA: TGCACCTCGACAGGGGCGGATGACTACACCTTC. The encoded protein is CTSTGADDYTF.

The chain uses TRBV9 and TRBJ1-6; maybe TRBD1 (6 bases). In germline, CDR1 is SGDLS, CDR2 YYNGEE. With 0 bases removed from V and 8 bases from J, the gap between germline ends came to 12 bases. This CDR3 comprises 15 residues. The CDR3 DNA follows: TGTGCCAGCAGCGTAGGGGACACAGGCGATTCACCCCTCCACTTT. Protein sequence: CASSVGDTGDSPLHF.

The CDR3: CASSLGQGLETQYF. The CDR3 DNA follows: TGTGCCAGCAGCTTAGGTCAGGGGTTAGAGACCCAGTACTTC. The chain has TRBV13 and TRBJ2-5, with D possibly matching TRBD1 (6 bases). CDR3 length: 14 residues. With 0 bases removed from V and 4 bases from J, the gap between germline ends came to 9 bases. The germline CDR1 and CDR2 sequences are PRHDT and FYEKMQ (reference sequence).

DNA for the CDR3: TGTGCCAGCAGCCTCAGCTACAATGAGCAGTTCTTC. This encodes CASSLSYNEQFF. The chain is built from TRBV5-5 and TRBJ2-1; D unresolved. Germline V lookup: CDR1 SGHKS, CDR2 YYEKEE (reference sequence). There are 12 residues in the CDR3. V lost 4 bases and J 3 bases, leaving 5 bases between the germline ends.

The genes are TRBV5-4 and TRBJ2-7; TRBD1 is a possible D gene (5 bases). V was trimmed by 4 bases and J by 2 bases, leaving 10 bases between them. Germline-derived CDR1 and CDR2 are SGHNT and YYREEE (reference sequence). The CDR3 has 13 residues. DNA for the CDR3: TGTGCCAGCAGCGCAGGGTATGCCTACGAGCAGTACTTC. It is translated as CASSAGYAYEQYF.

V gene TRBV7-9 combines with J gene TRBJ1-2, with TRBD1 as a possible D gene (6 bases). The V gene lost 4 bases and the J gene lost 8 bases, with 17 bases spanning the gap. Germline lookup yields CDR1 SEHNR and CDR2 FQNEAQ (reference sequence). This CDR3 comprises 14 residues. The CDR3: CASSSRGTLEGYTF. As DNA, the CDR3 is TGTGCCAGCAGCTCGAGGGGGACCCTGGAGGGCTACACCTTC. The full variable domain, its missing parts supplied by reference TRBV7-9 and TRBJ1-2, is DTGVSQNPRHKITKRGQNVTFRCDPISEHNRLYWYRQTLGQGPEFLTYFQNEAQLEKSRLLSDRFSAERPKGSFSTLEIQRTEQGDSAMYLCASSSRGTLEGYTFGSGTRLTVV.

The chain uses TRBV6-6 and TRBJ1-1; D call uncertain. The CDR3 has 14 residues. Per the germline V gene, CDR1 is MNHNY and CDR2 is SVGAGI (reference sequence). Trimming stripped 6 bases from V and 0 bases from J, with 11 bases between. CDR3 in DNA: TGTGCCAGCAGGCCTCGGACTGTGAACACTGAAGCTTTCTTT. Translating gives CASRPRTVNTEAFF.

V usage is TRBV2 and J usage is TRBJ2-1; D might be TRBD2 (6 bases). The CDR3 has 12 residues. V was cut by 8 bases and J by 6 bases, with 11 bases left in between. Germline CDR1 reads SNHLY; CDR2 reads FYNNEI. The CDR3: CASGGSGNEQFF. CDR3 nucleotides: TGTGCCAGCGGGGGGAGCGGCAATGAGCAGTTCTTC.